A single sample gave rise to the 5 T cell receptor beta chains below, sequenced in a study of blood T cell repertoires in COVID-19. Sequencing used immunoSEQ multiplex PCR; TCRdb keeps in-frame clones, though not all of them. This table holds 100,000 to 150,000 clones, about four fifths found once. Sequenced: peripheral blood. Receptors were obtained from a man in his 60s with active or convalescent COVID-19.

The chain links TRBV9 to TRBJ2-5, with 7 bases fitting TRBD1. V was clipped by 3 bases and J by 2 bases; unmatched bases: 1. Germline V gene lookup returns CDR1 SGDLS and CDR2 YYNGEE. The CDR3 has 13 amino acids. The CDR3 DNA reads as TGTGCCAGCAGCGCGGGACAGCAAGAGACCCAGTACTTC. Protein: CASSAGQQETQYF. Drawing the rest from reference TRBV9 and TRBJ2-5, the complete variable domain is DSGVTQTPKHLITATGQRVTLRCSPRSGDLSVYWYQQSLDQGLQFLIQYYNGEERAKGNILERFSAQQFPDLHSELNLSSLELGDSALYFCASSAGQQETQYFGPGTRLLVL.

The V gene is TRBV7-3, the J gene TRBJ2-7; TRBD1 matches 9 bases. Germline loops: CDR1 SGHTA, CDR2 FQGTGA. The CDR3 loop spans 16 amino acids. Trimming at V came to 5 bases and at J to 6 bases, leaving 14 bases not matched to a gene. Here the CDR3 DNA reads TGTGCCAGCAGCAGCTCTCGACAGGGGGACGGGGCCGAGCAGTACTTC. Amino acids: CASSSSRQGDGAEQYF.

This chain uses TRBV19 with TRBJ1-1; 8 bases are a match to TRBD1. V trimming: 0 bases; J trimming: 3 bases; junction bases outside the gene matches: 6. This CDR3 has 16 residues. Germline V gene sequence: CDR1 LNHDA, CDR2 SQIVND (reference sequence). CDR3 sequence: CASSIEAGGADTEAFF. Written as DNA, the CDR3 is TGTGCCAGTAGTATAGAGGCAGGGGGCGCCGACACTGAAGCTTTCTTT.

V is TRBV10-3 and J is TRBJ1-2, with D perhaps TRBD1 (5 bases). The CDR3 totals 15 residues. Germline CDR1 is ENHRY and CDR2 is SYGVKD. With 3 bases removed from V and 0 bases from J, the gap between germline ends came to 11 bases. This CDR3 is CAISDPGEANYGYTF. CDR3 nucleotide sequence: TGTGCCATCAGTGACCCGGGGGAAGCTAACTATGGCTACACCTTC.

CDR3 sequence reads: CASSLAAGPYNEQFF. For the CDR3, the DNA is TGTGCCAGCAGCTTAGCAGCGGGACCCTACAATGAGCAGTTCTTC. This chain joins TRBV7-2 and TRBJ2-1; TRBD2 aligns across 7 bases. V was pared by 0 bases and J by 2 bases, with 1 base of the junction left unmatched. This CDR3 contains 15 residues. The germline CDR1 and CDR2 sequences are SGHTA and FQGNSA.